The 19 T cell receptor beta chains presented below share a single source sample, sequenced in a study of CD8+CD57+ T cells in acquired aplastic anemia. Genomic DNA served as template for TCR beta VDJ and CDR3 profiling. TCRdb passed the reads through MiXCR, listing each CDR3 protein once. This table has about 180,000 distinct CDR3 sequences, under 50% appearing once. Patients included in sequencing had previously demonstrated CD8+CD57+ cell expansion by flow cytometry. The sample consisted of sorted CD4+, CD8+, or CD8+CD57+ T cells (not recorded which) from PBMCs. The source of these receptors is a human donor with aplastic anemia.

The chain combines TRBV10-3 with TRBJ2-7; no firm D call. The V gene lost 3 bases and the J gene lost 1 base, with 7 bases spanning the gap. Looked up from germline, CDR1 is ENHRY and CDR2 is SYGVKD. The CDR3 has 13 amino acids. This chain's CDR3 is CAISDSVSYEQYF. The CDR3 region has the DNA TGTGCCATCAGTGATTCAGTTTCCTACGAGCAGTACTTC.

The table lists this clonotype with many counts. This chain links TRBV10-3 with TRBJ2-1; 11 nucleotides agree with TRBD2. With 6 bases clipped from V and 7 bases from J, the junction kept 11 bases outside the gene matches. The CDR3 covers 16 residues. Germline V gene data show CDR1 as ENHRY and CDR2 as SYGVKD. Written as DNA, the CDR3 is TGTGCCATCAGCGGAGACACTAGCGGGAGTAGGAATGAGCAGTTCTTC. Translation: CAISGDTSGSRNEQFF.

The chain has TRBV24-1 and TRBJ2-3; 8 bases agree with TRBD1. This CDR3 has 15 amino acids. With V trimmed by 3 bases and J by 4 bases, 5 bases remained unmatched. From germline, CDR1 is KGHDR and CDR2 SFDVKD. The CDR3 sequence is CATSDRAGGADTQYF. The CDR3 coding sequence is TGTGCCACCAGTGATAGGGCAGGGGGCGCAGATACGCAGTATTTT.

J is TRBJ1-2 and V is TRBV19; 8 bases are shared with TRBD1. V dropped 6 bases and J dropped 4; count of bases not matched to a gene: 10. The germline CDR1 and CDR2 sequences are LNHDA and SQIVND (reference sequence). The CDR3 has 15 amino acids. DNA of the CDR3: TGTGCCAGTAGCCCAGCAGGGGGCCGTGGCTATGGCTACACCTTC. This codes for CASSPAGGRGYGYTF.

This clonotype was seen a handful of times. The gene calls are TRBV3-1 and TRBJ2-1; TRBD2 agrees at 10 bases. The CDR3 spans 16 residues. V gave up 4 bases and J gave up 4 bases; unmatched junction bases: 7. Germline CDR1 is LGHDT and CDR2 is YNNKEL (reference sequence). CDR3: CASSLSGTSEYNEQFF. In DNA, the CDR3 is TGTGCCAGCAGCCTCTCCGGGACTAGCGAATACAATGAGCAGTTCTTC.

The chain uses TRBV12-3 or TRBV12-4 and TRBJ1-6, with D possibly TRBD1 on 5 matching bases. This CDR3 region has 15 residues. Trimming removed 6 bases at V and 6 bases at J, with 15 bases between. The CDR3 region is CASSGTASANSPLHF. In DNA form, the CDR3 reads TGTGCCAGCAGCGGGACGGCTTCAGCTAATTCACCCCTCCACTTT.

The chain uses TRBV2 and TRBJ1-6, with D possibly TRBD1 on 5 matching bases. The V end was cut by 2 bases, the J end by 4 bases, with 9 bases between. CDR3 length equals 15 residues. Germline values: CDR1 SNHLY, CDR2 FYNNEI. In DNA form, the CDR3 reads TGTGCCAGCAGTGAATTGACAGTGTATAATTCACCCCTCCACTTT. Translated, it gives CASSELTVYNSPLHF.

This chain links TRBV7-2 with TRBJ1-2; D not resolved. Germline-derived CDR1 and CDR2 are SGHTA and FQGNSA. Trimming pared 8 bases from V and 8 bases from J, leaving 24 bases between. The CDR3 runs 15 residues. CDR3 amino acids: CASEKSAPGGGGYTF. As DNA, the CDR3 is TGTGCCAGCGAGAAATCGGCACCGGGTGGAGGAGGCTACACCTTC. The full variable domain, completed using reference TRBV7-2 and TRBJ1-2, is GAGVSQSPSNKVTEKGKDVELRCDPISGHTALYWYRQSLGQGLEFLIYFQGNSAPDKSGLPSDRFSAERTGGSVSTLTIQRTQQEDSAVYLCASEKSAPGGGGYTFGSGTRLTVV.

The table lists this clonotype with many counts. The chain couples TRBV18 to TRBJ1-6, with 10 nucleotides matching TRBD1. After removal of 6 bases from V and 9 bases from J, the junction contained 8 bases not matched to a gene. CDR1 is KGHSH, CDR2 LQKENI, per germline. The CDR3 totals 15 residues. The CDR3 nucleotides are TGTGCCAGCTCCCTGGGACAGGGGTCGGTTTCACCCCTCCACTTT. Protein sequence: CASSLGQGSVSPLHF.

V is TRBV2 and J is TRBJ2-1, with D hard to call. Trimming removed 3 bases at V and 5 bases at J, with 8 bases between. The CDR3 runs to 13 residues. From germline, CDR1 is SNHLY and CDR2 FYNNEI. CDR3 sequence (DNA): TGTGCCAGCAGTGACGTGGGAAACAATGAGCAGTTCTTC. This encodes CASSDVGNNEQFF. The variable domain in full, completed from reference TRBV2 and TRBJ2-1, reads EPEVTQTPSHQVTQMGQEVILRCVPISNHLYFYWYRQILGQKVEFLVSFYNNEISEKSEIFDDQFSVERPDGSNFTLKIRSTKLEDSAMYFCASSDVGNNEQFFGPGTRLTVL.

Note on this clonotype: This may arise from a read error, as a much more abundant clone is one base away. Here the CDR3 omits its conserved ending phenylalanine or tryptophan, so a read error is the likely source. The chain combines TRBV4-2 with TRBJ2-7; 12 bases fit TRBD2. This CDR3 has 18 residues. Unmatched junction bases numbered 16, after V lost 8 bases and J lost 2 bases. Looked up from germline, CDR1 is LGHNA and CDR2 is YNFKEQ. The CDR3 DNA sequence: TGTGCCAGCGGACCCTGGGGAGAAAGACTAGCGGGAGCCTACGAGCAGTACTCC. Encoded protein: CASGPWGERLAGAYEQYS.

This clonotype appeared many times. The genes are TRBV4-3 and TRBJ2-7; 11 bases fit TRBD1. V shed 2 bases and J 6 bases; nucleotides not matched to a gene: 12. Germline CDR1 is LGHNA and CDR2 is YSLEER. The CDR3 runs 17 residues. CDR3 coding DNA: TGCGCCAGCAGCCAAAACCTTGGACAGGGGGCGCAGGGCGAGCAGTACTTC. Protein sequence: CASSQNLGQGAQGEQYF.

This clonotype appeared once. The gene calls are TRBV9 and TRBJ2-7, with D possibly TRBD1 on 6 matching bases. The CDR3 length is 15 residues. The germline V gene has CDR1 SGDLS and CDR2 YYNGEE. With 0 bases removed from V and 4 bases from J, the gap between germline ends came to 14 bases. The CDR3 region is CASSVGAGAVYEQYF. The CDR3, as DNA: TGTGCCAGCAGCGTAGGGGCAGGGGCCGTGTACGAGCAGTACTTC.

V and J are TRBV12-5 and TRBJ2-5; D ambiguous. V lost 6 bases, J lost 4 bases, and 6 bases lay in between. The germline V gene encodes CDR1 LGHNT and CDR2 FRNRAP. The CDR3 runs to 11 residues. The CDR3 reads CASGLVETQYF. CDR3 in DNA: TGTGCTAGTGGACTGGTAGAGACCCAGTACTTC.

This clonotype has ten or more counts. The J gene is TRBJ2-3, the V gene TRBV11-2, with TRBD2 identical over 12 bases. The length of the CDR3 is 16 residues. The ends lost 5 bases at V and 4 bases at J; junction bases unmatched: 7. CDR1 SGHAT and CDR2 FQNNGV come from the germline V gene. Here the CDR3 reads CASSIASGGAPDTQYF. CDR3 sequence (DNA): TGTGCCAGCAGCATCGCTAGCGGGGGGGCCCCAGATACGCAGTATTTT.

This sequence joins TRBV20-1 and TRBJ2-1; 7 nucleotides agree with TRBD2. The germline V gene encodes CDR1 DFQATT and CDR2 SNEGSKA (reference sequence). This CDR3 has 15 amino acids. V lost 0 bases and J lost 0; bases outside the gene matches: 2. The CDR3 sequence: CSARDGGDSYNEQFF. The CDR3, as DNA: TGCAGTGCTAGAGATGGGGGGGACTCCTACAATGAGCAGTTCTTC.

CDR3 amino acids: CAISIGEMNTEAFF. The CDR3 region has the DNA TGTGCCATCTCGATCGGGGAAATGAACACTGAAGCTTTCTTT. The gene calls are TRBV10-3 and TRBJ1-1, with no clear D. V was pared by 8 bases and J by 0 bases, with 13 bases between. This CDR3 has 14 amino acids. CDR1 ENHRY and CDR2 SYGVKD come from the germline V gene.

The chain carries TRBV19 and TRBJ1-5, with TRBD1 identical over 12 bases. The ends lost 5 bases at V and 7 bases at J; junction bases unmatched: 12. CDR1 and CDR2 (germline): LNHDA, SQIVND (reference sequence). The CDR3 is 17 amino acids. CDR3 DNA sequence: TGTGCCAGTAGTGTCACCGGGACAGGGGGCGCGAAGCAGCCCCAGCATTTT. Translated, it gives CASSVTGTGGAKQPQHF.

This clonotype was seen repeatedly, ten times or more. This chain links TRBV6-1 with TRBJ1-2, with D possibly being TRBD1 (6 bases). The germline CDR1 and CDR2 sequences are MNHNS and SASEGT. Trimming took 0 bases from V and 8 from J, leaving 13 bases between them. The CDR3 is 14 amino acids. This chain's CDR3 is CASSEALQGGGYTF. The CDR3 DNA reads TGTGCCAGCAGTGAAGCGTTACAGGGTGGCGGCTACACCTTC.